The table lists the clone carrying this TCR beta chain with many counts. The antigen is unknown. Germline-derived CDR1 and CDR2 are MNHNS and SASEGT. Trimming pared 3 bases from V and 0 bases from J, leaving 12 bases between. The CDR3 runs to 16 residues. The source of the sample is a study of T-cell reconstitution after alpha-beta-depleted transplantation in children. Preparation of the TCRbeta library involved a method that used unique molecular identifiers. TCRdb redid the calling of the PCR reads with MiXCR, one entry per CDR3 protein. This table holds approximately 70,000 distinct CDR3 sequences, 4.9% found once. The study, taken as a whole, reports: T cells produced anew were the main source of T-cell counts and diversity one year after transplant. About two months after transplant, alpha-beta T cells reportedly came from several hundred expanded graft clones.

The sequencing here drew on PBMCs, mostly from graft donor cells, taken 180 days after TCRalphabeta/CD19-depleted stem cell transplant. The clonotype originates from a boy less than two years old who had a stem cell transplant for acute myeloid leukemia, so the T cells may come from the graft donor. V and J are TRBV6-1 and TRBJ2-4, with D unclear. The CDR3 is CASSDRTVVAKNIQYF. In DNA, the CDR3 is TGTGCCAGCAGTGACCGGACGGTGGTAGCCAAAAACATTCAGTACTTC.